This T cell receptor (beta chain) was recorded in a study of OX40 agonist ivuxolimab in advanced cancers. In the study overall: Dose-escalation patients suffered from hepatocellular carcinoma, melanoma, renal cell or head and neck cancer. From roughly 23 to 85 years was the age range, with a mean of around 56 years, and over 80% were male. General observations from the study: CD8+ T cells averaged more expanded clones than CD4+.

As for this clone: Its antigen is unidentified.

The protocol was immunoSEQ multiplex PCR, while the TCRdb copy is restricted to in-frame clones and leaves out a portion. The sample comprises approximately 31,000 clones, around 87% of which are singletons, and around a quarter rests with the top ten. Exclusion applied to patients with autoimmune disease history or systemic immunosuppression. The material was CD4+ or CD8+ T cells sorted from blood, obtained in a trial of the OX40 agonist ivuxolimab. The TCR originated in an adult with an advanced solid tumor such as melanoma, head and neck, liver or kidney cancer.

The CDR3 region is CASSWTGSSGNTIYF. The CDR3 coding sequence is TGCGCCAGCAGCTGGACAGGGAGCTCTGGAAACACCATATATTTT. V and J are TRBV5-1 and TRBJ1-3; TRBD1 matches 8 bases. The CDR3 runs 15 residues. The V gene end was trimmed by 3 bases and the J gene end by 0 bases; junction bases not matched to a gene: 2. CDR1 and CDR2 (germline): SGHRS, YFSETQ.